This T cell receptor beta chain was sequenced during a study of spatial heterogeneity in lung cancer. Across the whole study: Raw reads contained each unique TCR and UMI combination more than ten times on average.

Specified time point: sample taken at primary tumor resection. In each case, whole RNA from tumor, nontumor lung or frozen PBMC was sequenced unsorted. V lost 11 bases to trimming and J lost 6 bases; unmatched junction nucleotides: 15. CDR3 size: 14 residues. Germline CDR1 is MNHNY and CDR2 is SVGAGI (reference sequence). On each TCR cDNA molecule, a unique molecular identifier was present. TCRdb fed the 5' RACE reads into MiXCR, producing one record per CDR3 protein. The data show about 17,000 distinct CDR3 sequences, around 20% seen once. Study observations and caveats: The appearance of ubiquitous expanded tumor TCRs in blood was greater at resection than follow-up.

By its share, this clonotype is medium-sized. No antigen is known for it. This receptor was identified in a male donor with early-stage non-small cell lung cancer. Sequencing was performed on PBMCs, taken at surgery. The rearrangement uses TRBV6-6 and TRBJ1-2, with 7 positions matching TRBD1. CDR3 region: CAGSKGAVIDGYTF. The CDR3 nucleotides are TGTGCCGGATCGAAGGGGGCTGTGATTGATGGCTACACCTTC.